The 24 T cell receptor beta chains given below trace back to one sample, sequenced in a study of OX40 agonist ivuxolimab in advanced cancers. Only in-frame clones appear in the TCRdb table, and some are missing; sequencing was by immunoSEQ multiplex PCR. The profile shows around 39,000 clones, 81% of them singletons. The sequencing here drew on CD4+ or CD8+ T cells sorted from blood, taken in a trial of the OX40 agonist ivuxolimab. These receptors were taken from an adult with an advanced solid tumor such as melanoma, head and neck, liver or kidney cancer.

This clone has only one observation. The chain carries TRBV5-1 and TRBJ2-3; D gene unclear. The CDR3 extends over 16 amino acids. V was pared by 0 bases and J by 2 bases, with 13 bases between. Germline assignment: CDR1 SGHRS and CDR2 YFSETQ. Here the CDR3 DNA reads TGCGCCAGCAGCTTGGTGGGCCAGATTAACACAGATACGCAGTATTTT. Translation gives CASSLVGQINTDTQYF.

This rearrangement joins TRBV7-2 to TRBJ2-1, with D tentatively TRBD2 (6 bases). CDR3 length: 17 residues. V lost 1 base, J lost 2 bases, and 15 bases lay in between. CDR1 and CDR2 from the germline V gene are SGHTA and FQGNSA. The CDR3 loop is CASSLDRAGRPYNEQFF. The CDR3 DNA reads TGTGCCAGCAGCTTAGATAGGGCGGGGCGTCCCTACAATGAGCAGTTCTTC.

The gene calls are TRBV30 and TRBJ1-3; D is ambiguous. From germline, CDR1 is GTSNPN and CDR2 SVGIG (reference sequence). This CDR3 region has 13 residues. With 2 bases removed from V and 1 base from J, the gap between germline ends came to 6 bases. The CDR3 DNA is TGTGCCTGGAGTCTAGATTCTGGAAACACCATATATTTT. This encodes CAWSLDSGNTIYF.

The chain joins TRBV18 to TRBJ1-4; D might be TRBD1 (6 bases). The germline V gene encodes CDR1 KGHSH and CDR2 LQKENI. CDR3 length: 13 residues. V dropped 2 bases and J dropped 8 bases, with 9 bases sitting between them. CDR3 in DNA: TGTGCCAGCTCACCAACAGGGAGGGAAAAACTGTTTTTT. Encoded protein: CASSPTGREKLFF.

The chain has TRBV10-1 and TRBJ1-2; no reliable D call. Germline CDR1 and CDR2: WNHNN and SYGVQD (reference sequence). The CDR3 is 14 amino acids. Trimming took 7 bases from V and 3 from J, leaving 15 bases between them. The CDR3 DNA sequence: TGCGCCAGCAACCAACGGAAGGAGGACTATGGCTACACCTTC. It codes for CASNQRKEDYGYTF.

V is TRBV6-5 and J is TRBJ1-4; D is unresolved. With 5 bases removed from V and 6 bases from J, the gap between germline ends came to 13 bases. The CDR3 covers 14 residues. The V gene's germline CDR1 is MNHEY and CDR2 SVGAGI. The CDR3 loop is CASSPGRSHEKLFF. DNA for the CDR3: TGTGCCAGCAGTCCCGGGAGATCTCATGAAAAACTGTTTTTT.

This sequence joins TRBV29-1 and TRBJ2-1; 8 bases are a match to TRBD1. Germline CDR1 and CDR2: SQVTM and ANQGSEA. Trimming took 6 bases from V and 4 from J; bases not matched to a gene: 11. The CDR3 runs 15 residues. The CDR3 is CSVGYLTGAYNEQFF. CDR3 DNA sequence: TGCAGCGTGGGATACTTGACAGGGGCATACAATGAGCAGTTCTTC.

This clone occurred a few times. The CDR3 sequence is CASSYRLRSGNTIYF. The CDR3 DNA follows: TGTGCCAGCAGCTACAGGTTACGCTCTGGAAACACCATATATTTT. The rearrangement links TRBV2 to TRBJ1-3, with a tentative D call TRBD1 (5 bases). The CDR3 totals 15 residues. V was clipped by 6 bases and J by 0 bases, with 12 bases between them. Germline V gene lookup returns CDR1 SNHLY and CDR2 FYNNEI.

This clone has just one count. The chain combines TRBV19 with TRBJ1-1, with 7 bases identical to TRBD1. The CDR3 has 15 amino acids. In germline, CDR1 is LNHDA, CDR2 SQIVND (reference sequence). Trimming cost V 2 bases and J 5 bases; bases outside gene matches: 8. Here the CDR3 DNA reads TGTGCCAGTAGTATAAACAGGGGAGGAGGGACTGAAGCTTTCTTT. Translation: CASSINRGGGTEAFF.

J is TRBJ2-7 and V is TRBV7-3, with D tentatively TRBD2 (6 bases). The CDR3 consists of 14 residues. The V gene lost 0 bases and the J gene lost 2 bases, with 8 bases spanning the gap. The germline gives CDR1 SGHTA, CDR2 FQGTGA. The CDR3 sequence is CASSLTPGAYEQYF. The CDR3 DNA reads as TGTGCCAGCAGCTTAACTCCGGGGGCCTACGAGCAGTACTTC.

J is TRBJ1-1 and V is TRBV5-1; possibly TRBD1 for D (6 bases). Germline values: CDR1 SGHRS, CDR2 YFSETQ. CDR3 length equals 13 residues. V lost 0 bases, J lost 3 bases, and 6 bases lay in between. The CDR3 coding sequence is TGCGCCAGCAGCTTGGACAGGGACACTGAAGCTTTCTTT. This encodes CASSLDRDTEAFF.

The chain links TRBV18 to TRBJ1-2, with D perhaps TRBD1 (6 bases). CDR1 KGHSH and CDR2 LQKENI come from the germline V gene. Trimming stripped 5 bases from V and 5 bases from J, with 15 bases between. This CDR3 contains 14 residues. The CDR3 DNA sequence: TGTGCCAGCTCATCCGGGACAAACTCTTATGGCTACACCTTC. Its translation is CASSSGTNSYGYTF.

This rearrangement joins TRBV19 to TRBJ2-2; 8 nucleotides line up with TRBD1. CDR3 length: 14 residues. Germline values: CDR1 LNHDA, CDR2 SQIVND (reference sequence). J lost 3 bases, V lost 7 bases, and 4 bases had no gene match. The CDR3 sequence: CASTETGDTGELFF. The CDR3 bases are TGTGCCAGTACTGAGACAGGGGACACCGGGGAGCTGTTTTTT. The variable domain in full, with the rest retrieved from reference TRBV19 and TRBJ2-2, is DGGITQSPKYLFRKEGQNVTLSCEQNLNHDAMYWYRQDPGQGLRLIYYSQIVNDFQKGDIAEGYSVSREKKESFPLTVTSAQKNPTAFYLCASTETGDTGELFFGEGSRLTVL.

The chain employs TRBV11-3 and TRBJ2-3; maybe TRBD2 (6 bases). Trimming took 6 bases from V and 4 from J, leaving 23 bases between them. Germline V gene lookup returns CDR1 SGHNT and CDR2 YENEEA. CDR3 length: 17 residues. The CDR3 protein is CASRRRERLAYPDTQYF. The CDR3 coding sequence is TGTGCCAGCAGGCGGAGGGAGAGGCTAGCGTACCCAGATACGCAGTATTTT.

V and J are TRBV6-5 and TRBJ1-1, with 9 bases fitting TRBD1. CDR3 length: 15 amino acids. After removal of 5 bases from V and 1 base from J, the junction contained 5 bases not matched to a gene. Per germline, CDR1 MNHEY and CDR2 SVGAGI. CDR3 loop: CASSAWTGENTEAFF. The CDR3 DNA reads TGTGCCAGCAGTGCGTGGACAGGGGAGAACACTGAAGCTTTCTTT.

This clone came up a few times. The chain joins TRBV6-1 to TRBJ2-3; D could derive from TRBD1 or TRBD2 (6 bases each). Trimming took 4 bases from V and 0 from J, leaving 14 bases between them. Germline loops: CDR1 MNHNS, CDR2 SASEGT. CDR3 length: 16 residues. In DNA, the CDR3 is TGTGCCAGCAGTGGGAGGGGGGCCCAAAGCACAGATACGCAGTATTTT. Translated, it gives CASSGRGAQSTDTQYF.

The J gene is TRBJ1-2, the V gene TRBV4-3, with D possibly being TRBD1 (5 bases). The CDR3 extends over 14 amino acids. Looked up from germline, CDR1 is LGHNA and CDR2 is YSLEER. V lost 1 base and J lost 7, with 13 bases in between. The CDR3 DNA is TGCGCCAGCAGCCAAGTTAGGGGTAACGGTGGCTACACCTTC. Translation gives CASSQVRGNGGYTF.

The CDR3 nucleotides are TGTGCCAGCAGCTTAAGTTTCACCGGGGAGCTGTTTTTT. Protein product: CASSLSFTGELFF. V gene TRBV7-9 combines with J gene TRBJ2-2; D unresolved. Looked up from germline, CDR1 is SEHNR and CDR2 is FQNEAQ (reference sequence). V was trimmed by 2 bases and J by 4 bases, leaving 5 bases between them. The CDR3 has 13 residues.

The chain uses TRBV6-1 and TRBJ1-1, with 8 bases matching TRBD1. CDR3 length: 14 amino acids. After removal of 5 bases from V and 1 base from J, the junction contained 3 bases not matched to a gene. The germline CDR1 and CDR2 sequences are MNHNS and SASEGT. DNA of the CDR3: TGTGCCAGCAGTTTCGACAGGGGGAACACTGAAGCTTTCTTT. It codes for CASSFDRGNTEAFF.

This clone occurred once. The chain carries TRBV7-2 and TRBJ2-7; 7 nucleotides match TRBD1. CDR1 is SGHTA and CDR2 is FQGNSA in the germline V gene. V trimming: 1 base; J trimming: 6 bases; junction bases outside the gene matches: 6. The CDR3 is 14 residues long. The CDR3 region has the DNA TGTGCCAGCAGCTTAGAACAGGGGAGCGTCGAGCAGTACTTC. Translating gives CASSLEQGSVEQYF.

The chain has TRBV7-2 and TRBJ2-3, with 10 bases identical to TRBD2. The CDR3 is 15 amino acids. Trimming took 0 bases from V and 4 from J; bases not matched to a gene: 1. The germline V gene encodes CDR1 SGHTA and CDR2 FQGNSA. CDR3 region: CASSLASGRADTQYF. The CDR3 coding sequence is TGTGCCAGCAGCTTAGCCAGCGGGAGGGCAGATACGCAGTATTTT.

This clone was counted once. V and J are TRBV29-1 and TRBJ2-1, with 7 nucleotides matching TRBD1. Germline-derived CDR1 and CDR2 are SQVTM and ANQGSEA. V lost 3 bases to trimming and J lost 7 bases; unmatched junction nucleotides: 12. This CDR3 is built from 15 residues. CDR3 in amino acids: CSVDRQGALWNEQFF. CDR3 sequence (DNA): TGCAGCGTTGACCGACAGGGAGCGCTTTGGAATGAGCAGTTCTTC.

The rearrangement links TRBV28 to TRBJ2-1; 7 bases are shared with TRBD1. V was pared by 6 bases and J by 2 bases, with 13 bases of the junction left unmatched. The CDR3 totals 17 residues. CDR1 is MDHEN and CDR2 is SYDVKM in the germline V gene. DNA for the CDR3: TGTGCCAGCAGCCTATTAGGGGGCCGGCGGGCCTACAATGAGCAGTTCTTC. This translates into CASSLLGGRRAYNEQFF.

V gene TRBV2 combines with J gene TRBJ2-7; 9 bases are shared with TRBD2. CDR1 and CDR2 from the germline V gene are SNHLY and FYNNEI. The CDR3 contains 13 residues. V was pared by 8 bases and J by 2 bases, with 4 bases of the junction left unmatched. The CDR3 reads CASLTSGTYEQYF. CDR3 nucleotides: TGTGCCAGCCTGACTAGCGGTACCTACGAGCAGTACTTC.